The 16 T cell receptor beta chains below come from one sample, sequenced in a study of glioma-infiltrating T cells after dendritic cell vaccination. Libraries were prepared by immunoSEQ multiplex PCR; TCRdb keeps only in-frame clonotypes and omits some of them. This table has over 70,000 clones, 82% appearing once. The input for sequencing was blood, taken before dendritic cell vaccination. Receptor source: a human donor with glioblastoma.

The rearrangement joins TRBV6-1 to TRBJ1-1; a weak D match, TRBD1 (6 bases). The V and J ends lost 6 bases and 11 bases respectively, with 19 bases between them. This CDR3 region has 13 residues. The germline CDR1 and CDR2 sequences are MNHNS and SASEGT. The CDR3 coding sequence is TGTGCCAGCAGGGACAGAGAGTATTTACGGGCTTTCTTT. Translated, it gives CASRDREYLRAFF.

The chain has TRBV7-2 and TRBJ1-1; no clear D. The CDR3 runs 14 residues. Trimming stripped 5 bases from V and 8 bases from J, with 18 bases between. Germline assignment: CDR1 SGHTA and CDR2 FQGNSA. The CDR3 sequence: CASSPGPHGEEAFF. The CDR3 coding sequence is TGTGCCAGCAGCCCTGGGCCCCACGGGGAGGAAGCTTTCTTT.

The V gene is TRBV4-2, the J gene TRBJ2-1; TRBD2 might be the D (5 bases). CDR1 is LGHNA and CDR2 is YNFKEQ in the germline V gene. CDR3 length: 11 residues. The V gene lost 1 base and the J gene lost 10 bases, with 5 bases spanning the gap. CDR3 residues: CASSQAGEQFF. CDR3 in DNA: TGTGCCAGCAGCCAAGCGGGGGAGCAGTTCTTC.

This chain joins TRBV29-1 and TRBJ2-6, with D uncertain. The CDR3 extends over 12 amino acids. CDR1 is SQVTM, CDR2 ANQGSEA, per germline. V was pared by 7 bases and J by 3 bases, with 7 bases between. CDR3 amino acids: CSGQDGANVLTF. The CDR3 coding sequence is TGCAGCGGCCAGGATGGGGCCAACGTCCTGACTTTC.

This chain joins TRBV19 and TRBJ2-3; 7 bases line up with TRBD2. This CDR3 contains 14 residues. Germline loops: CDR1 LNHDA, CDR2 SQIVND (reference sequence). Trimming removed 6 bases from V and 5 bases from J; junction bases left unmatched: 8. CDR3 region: CASRPSWEGDTQYF. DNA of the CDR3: TGTGCCAGTAGGCCTTCCTGGGAGGGAGATACGCAGTATTTT.

CDR3 residues: CASSPIPDNEQFF. In DNA, the CDR3 is TGTGCCAGCAGCCCTATCCCCGACAATGAGCAGTTCTTC. J is TRBJ2-1 and V is TRBV7-3; D gene ambiguous. The CDR3 has 13 amino acids. In germline, CDR1 is SGHTA, CDR2 FQGTGA. Trimming cost V 5 bases and J 5 bases, with 10 bases left between them.

This CDR3 reads CASSVDGSSGNTIYF. The CDR3, as DNA: TGTGCCAGCAGCGTAGACGGGTCCTCTGGAAACACCATATATTTT. V is TRBV9 and J is TRBJ1-3; D unclear. The ends were cut back, 0 bases at V and 0 bases at J, with 7 bases in the middle. Germline values: CDR1 SGDLS, CDR2 YYNGEE. The CDR3 covers 15 residues.

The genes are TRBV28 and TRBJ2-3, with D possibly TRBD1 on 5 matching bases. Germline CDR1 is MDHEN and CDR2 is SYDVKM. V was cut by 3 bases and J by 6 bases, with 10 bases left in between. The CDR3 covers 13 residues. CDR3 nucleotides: TGTGCCAGCAGTTTGCCAGGGAAGGATACGCAGTATTTT. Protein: CASSLPGKDTQYF.

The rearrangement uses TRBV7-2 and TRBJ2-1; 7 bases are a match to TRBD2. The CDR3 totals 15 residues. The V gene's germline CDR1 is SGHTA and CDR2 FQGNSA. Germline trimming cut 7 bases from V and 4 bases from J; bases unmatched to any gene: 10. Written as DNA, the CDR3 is TGTGCCAGCACCCCCTCCAGCGGGATGTACAATGAGCAGTTCTTC. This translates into CASTPSSGMYNEQFF.

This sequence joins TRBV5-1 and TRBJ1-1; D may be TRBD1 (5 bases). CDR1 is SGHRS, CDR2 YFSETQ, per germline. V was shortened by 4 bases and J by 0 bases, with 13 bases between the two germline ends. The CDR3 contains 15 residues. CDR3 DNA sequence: TGCGCCAGCAGCGCCCAGACAGACCTGAACACTGAAGCTTTCTTT. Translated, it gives CASSAQTDLNTEAFF.

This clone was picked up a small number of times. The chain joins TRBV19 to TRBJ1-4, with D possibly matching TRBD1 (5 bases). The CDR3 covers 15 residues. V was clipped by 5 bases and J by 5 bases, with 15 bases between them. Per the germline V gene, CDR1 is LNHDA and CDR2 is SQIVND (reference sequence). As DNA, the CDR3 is TGTGCCAGTAGTCCGCCGGGGGGGTACAATGAAAAACTGTTTTTT. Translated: CASSPPGGYNEKLFF. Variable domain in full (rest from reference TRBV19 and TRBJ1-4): DGGITQSPKYLFRKEGQNVTLSCEQNLNHDAMYWYRQDPGQGLRLIYYSQIVNDFQKGDIAEGYSVSREKKESFPLTVTSAQKNPTAFYLCASSPPGGYNEKLFFGSGTQLSVL.

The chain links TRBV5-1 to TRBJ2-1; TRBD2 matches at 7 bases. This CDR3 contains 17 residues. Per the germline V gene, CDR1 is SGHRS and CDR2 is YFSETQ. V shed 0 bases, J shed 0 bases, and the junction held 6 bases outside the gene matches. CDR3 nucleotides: TGCGCCAGCAGCTTGGGCGGGGGTGATAGCTCCTACAATGAGCAGTTCTTC. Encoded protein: CASSLGGGDSSYNEQFF.

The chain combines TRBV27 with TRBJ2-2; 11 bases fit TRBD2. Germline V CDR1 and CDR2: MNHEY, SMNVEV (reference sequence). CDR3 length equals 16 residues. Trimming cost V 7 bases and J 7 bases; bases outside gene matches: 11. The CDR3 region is CASTYSGGASVGELFF. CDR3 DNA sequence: TGTGCCAGCACGTATAGCGGGGGGGCCTCCGTCGGGGAGCTGTTTTTT.

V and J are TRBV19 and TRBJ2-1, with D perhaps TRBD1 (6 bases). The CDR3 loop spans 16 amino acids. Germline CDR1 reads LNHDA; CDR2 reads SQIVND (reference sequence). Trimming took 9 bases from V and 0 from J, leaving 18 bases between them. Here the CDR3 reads CASSVAGQRSYNEQFF. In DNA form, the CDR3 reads TGTGCCAGCAGCGTCGCCGGACAGCGCTCCTACAATGAGCAGTTCTTC. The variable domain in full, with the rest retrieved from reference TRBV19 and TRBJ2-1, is DGGITQSPKYLFRKEGQNVTLSCEQNLNHDAMYWYRQDPGQGLRLIYYSQIVNDFQKGDIAEGYSVSREKKESFPLTVTSAQKNPTAFYLCASSVAGQRSYNEQFFGPGTRLTVL.

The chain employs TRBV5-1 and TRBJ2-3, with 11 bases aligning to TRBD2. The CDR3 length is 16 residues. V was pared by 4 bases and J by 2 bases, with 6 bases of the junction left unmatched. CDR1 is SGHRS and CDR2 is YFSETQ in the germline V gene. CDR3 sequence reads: CASSIGTSGFTDTQYF. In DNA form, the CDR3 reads TGCGCCAGCAGCATCGGGACTAGCGGATTCACAGATACGCAGTATTTT.

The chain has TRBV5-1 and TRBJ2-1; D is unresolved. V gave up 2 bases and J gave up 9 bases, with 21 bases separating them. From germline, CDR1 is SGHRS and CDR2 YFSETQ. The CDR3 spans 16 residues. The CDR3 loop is CASSFGGDAPGGEQFF. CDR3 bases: TGCGCCAGCAGCTTCGGTGGTGATGCTCCCGGCGGTGAGCAGTTCTTC. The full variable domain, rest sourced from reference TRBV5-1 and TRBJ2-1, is KAGVTQTPRYLIKTRGQQVTLSCSPISGHRSVSWYQQTPGQGLQFLFEYFSETQRNKGNFPGRFSGRQFSNSRSEMNVSTLELGDSALYLCASSFGGDAPGGEQFFGPGTRLTVL.